The 18 T cell receptor beta chains presented below share a single source sample, sequenced in a study of cytomegalovirus exposure and HLA in healthy donors. Vbeta (60) and Jbeta (13) primers were used in the PCR. The repertoire was sequenced with immunoSEQ multiplex PCR; TCRdb's copy has only in-frame clones and lacks some. The sample consists of roughly 140,000 clones, 64% of them appearing once. The sequenced sample consisted of PBMCs. Source of these receptors: a woman aged 25 to 39 in good health and CMV-seropositive.

This clone was seen once. The V call is TRBV6-1, the J call TRBJ2-3; 8 bases are a match to TRBD1. V gave up 2 bases and J gave up 3 bases; unmatched junction bases: 4. CDR1 is MNHNS, CDR2 SASEGT, per germline. This CDR3 contains 15 residues. CDR3 in amino acids: CASSEQGAGTDTQYF. The CDR3 DNA sequence: TGTGCCAGCAGTGAACAGGGGGCGGGTACAGATACGCAGTATTTT.

The rearrangement links TRBV13 to TRBJ2-7; TRBD2 matches 11 bases. V trimming: 5 bases; J trimming: 3 bases; junction bases outside the gene matches: 6. This CDR3 region has 15 residues. Germline-derived CDR1 and CDR2 are PRHDT and FYEKMQ (reference sequence). As DNA, the CDR3 is TGTGCCAGCAGCCTAGCGGGAGGCCAAGGCTACGAGCAGTACTTC. Protein: CASSLAGGQGYEQYF.

The V and J genes are TRBV11-2 and TRBJ1-2; TRBD1 matches at 7 bases. The V gene end was trimmed by 1 base and the J gene end by 2 bases; junction bases not matched to a gene: 4. CDR1 is SGHAT, CDR2 FQNNGV, per germline. The CDR3 is 15 residues long. CDR3 loop: CASSLGMGQNYGYTF. DNA of the CDR3: TGTGCCAGCAGCTTAGGGATGGGACAGAACTATGGCTACACCTTC.

This chain links TRBV13 with TRBJ2-5; 9 positions match TRBD2. The CDR3 sequence is 16 residues long. Germline V gene lookup returns CDR1 PRHDT and CDR2 FYEKMQ (reference sequence). With 4 bases clipped from V and 5 bases from J, the junction kept 11 bases outside the gene matches. CDR3 region: CASSSPLAGVGETQYF. CDR3 DNA: TGTGCCAGCAGCTCCCCCTTAGCGGGAGTGGGGGAGACCCAGTACTTC.

This clone was counted once. The V call is TRBV6-5, the J call TRBJ2-7; unclear D gene. V lost 0 bases to trimming and J lost 2 bases, with 11 bases between them. The CDR3 covers 15 residues. Germline V lookup: CDR1 MNHEY, CDR2 SVGAGI. The CDR3 sequence is CASSYSEAETYEQYF. Written as DNA, the CDR3 is TGTGCCAGCAGTTACTCAGAGGCGGAAACCTACGAGCAGTACTTC.

The V gene is TRBV6-5, the J gene TRBJ2-3, with a tentative D call TRBD1 (5 bases). The germline V and J ends were trimmed by 8 bases and 4 bases, with 16 bases remaining between them. Looked up from germline, CDR1 is MNHEY and CDR2 is SVGAGI. The CDR3 sequence is 14 residues long. The CDR3 DNA reads TGTGCCAGCGGGTACAGGAGCCCCCCAGATACGCAGTATTTT. This translates into CASGYRSPPDTQYF.

This chain connects TRBV10-1 to TRBJ2-1, with TRBD2 matching 11 bases. Trimming cost V 5 bases and J 4 bases; bases outside gene matches: 4. CDR1 and CDR2 from the germline V gene are WNHNN and SYGVQD (reference sequence). CDR3 length: 15 amino acids. Here the CDR3 DNA reads TGCGCCAGCAGTACCGGGACTAGCGGATACAATGAGCAGTTCTTC. Encoded protein: CASSTGTSGYNEQFF.

The genes are TRBV7-6 and TRBJ2-7; 12 nucleotides match TRBD2. Trimming removed 5 bases from V and 4 bases from J; junction bases left unmatched: 3. Germline CDR1 is SGHVS and CDR2 is FNYEAQ. This CDR3 region has 14 residues. The CDR3 DNA sequence: TGTGCCAGCAGCAAGGGGACTAGCGGGTACGAGCAGTACTTC. It specifies CASSKGTSGYEQYF.

The J gene is TRBJ2-1, the V gene TRBV29-1, with 8 nucleotides matching TRBD1. Germline V gene data show CDR1 as SQVTM and CDR2 as ANQGSEA. The length of the CDR3 is 13 residues. After removal of 7 bases from V and 5 bases from J, the junction contained 7 bases not matched to a gene. Written as DNA, the CDR3 is TGCAGCGCCCTAAAGACAGGGGACAATGAGCAGTTCTTC. Residues: CSALKTGDNEQFF.

A few counts support this clone. The CDR3 DNA reads as TGTGCCAGCAGCTTCTACTCGACTAGTACCGGGGAGCTGTTTTTT. It is translated as CASSFYSTSTGELFF. V gene TRBV7-9 combines with J gene TRBJ2-2; perhaps TRBD2 as D (6 bases). In germline, CDR1 is SEHNR, CDR2 FQNEAQ (reference sequence). This CDR3 comprises 15 residues. With 3 bases removed from V and 5 bases from J, the gap between germline ends came to 13 bases.

The chain links TRBV10-1 to TRBJ1-4; no clear D. V lost 3 bases and J lost 3, with 5 bases in between. Per germline, CDR1 WNHNN and CDR2 SYGVQD (reference sequence). CDR3 length: 13 amino acids. The CDR3 nucleotides read TGCGCCAGCAGTGAAACGGCTAATGAAAAACTGTTTTTT. Its protein is CASSETANEKLFF.

The V gene is TRBV11-2, the J gene TRBJ2-7, with TRBD1 identical over 9 bases. Germline V gene sequence: CDR1 SGHAT, CDR2 FQNNGV. The CDR3 runs 15 residues. V lost 0 bases, J lost 3 bases, and 3 bases stayed unmatched. DNA for the CDR3: TGTGCCAGCAGCTTAGAGACAGGGGGAGTCTACGAGCAGTACTTC. Its translation is CASSLETGGVYEQYF.

V is TRBV5-1 and J is TRBJ2-1, with 15 positions matching TRBD2. V was clipped by 0 bases and J by 1 base; unmatched bases: 2. The CDR3 spans 18 residues. Per germline, CDR1 SGHRS and CDR2 YFSETQ. The CDR3 coding sequence is TGCGCCAGCAGCTTGGGGACTAGCGGGAGGGTTTCCTACAATGAGCAGTTCTTC. Its translation: CASSLGTSGRVSYNEQFF.

This rearrangement joins TRBV27 to TRBJ2-6, with 8 bases matching TRBD1. V trimming: 8 bases; J trimming: 1 base; junction bases outside the gene matches: 1. Germline V gene lookup returns CDR1 MNHEY and CDR2 SMNVEV (reference sequence). The CDR3 is made up of 14 amino acids. The CDR3 spells CASRDRSGANVLTF. The DNA of the CDR3 is TGTGCCAGCCGGGACAGGTCTGGGGCCAACGTCCTGACTTTC.

V and J are TRBV5-1 and TRBJ2-1; tentatively, D is TRBD1 (5 bases). Germline lookup yields CDR1 SGHRS and CDR2 YFSETQ. The CDR3 length is 14 residues. The V end was cut by 0 bases, the J end by 5 bases, with 9 bases between. The CDR3 reads CASSLESRDNEQFF. The CDR3, as DNA: TGCGCCAGCAGCTTGGAAAGCAGGGACAATGAGCAGTTCTTC.

This chain links TRBV28 with TRBJ2-5; D unresolved. Looked up from germline, CDR1 is MDHEN and CDR2 is SYDVKM. The CDR3 contains 12 residues. With 6 bases removed from V and 0 bases from J, the gap between germline ends came to 5 bases. This CDR3 reads CASSPYQETQYF. CDR3 DNA: TGTGCCAGCAGCCCGTACCAAGAGACCCAGTACTTC.

The count of this clone is one. The V gene is TRBV18, the J gene TRBJ1-4; D not certain. This CDR3 region has 16 residues. V lost 3 bases to trimming and J lost 0 bases, with 11 bases between them. CDR1 is KGHSH, CDR2 LQKENI, per germline. The CDR3 spells CASSPARLSTNEKLFF. In nucleotides, the CDR3 is TGTGCCAGCTCACCCGCCCGACTATCAACTAATGAAAAACTGTTTTTT.

The chain employs TRBV11-2 and TRBJ2-5; D call uncertain. V lost 2 bases, J lost 7 bases, and 11 bases lay in between. The V gene's germline CDR1 is SGHAT and CDR2 FQNNGV. This CDR3 contains 13 residues. CDR3 coding DNA: TGTGCCAGCAGCTTACACCGGTCGAGGACCCAGTACTTC. The encoded protein is CASSLHRSRTQYF. Full variable domain (missing parts from reference TRBV11-2 and TRBJ2-5): EAGVAQSPRYKIIEKRQSVAFWCNPISGHATLYWYQQILGQGPKLLIQFQNNGVVDDSQLPKDRFSAERLKGVDSTLKIQPAKLEDSAVYLCASSLHRSRTQYFGPGTRLLVL.